A single sample gave rise to the 14 T cell receptor beta chains below, sequenced in a study of tumor-infiltrating lymphocytes in glioblastoma multiforme. Three nested ARM-PCR rounds with V-beta and C-beta primers built TCRB libraries. MiXCR, run by TCRdb on the multiplex PCR reads, gives a single entry per CDR3 protein. The table shows 30,000 or so distinct CDR3 sequences, with approximately 66% occurring only once. The sample comprised brain tumor tissue. These receptors all come from a male donor with glioblastoma.

In this sample, this clonotype turned up once. This chain uses TRBV7-8 with TRBJ2-7; weak D call: TRBD2 (5 bases). The germline CDR1 and CDR2 sequences are SGHVS and FQNEAQ. The V gene lost 1 base and the J gene lost 7 bases, with 11 bases spanning the gap. The CDR3 length is 13 residues. CDR3 loop: CASSLGPWEEQYF. The CDR3 nucleotides are TGTGCCAGCAGCTTAGGACCGTGGGAGGAGCAGTACTTC.

CDR3 DNA: TGTGCCAGCAACAACCCTTCGGGACAGGGGTGGCGGGAGGCCTACGAGCAGTACTTC. It yields the protein CASNNPSGQGWREAYEQYF. V usage is TRBV6-6 and J usage is TRBJ2-7; TRBD1 agrees at 10 bases. V was pared by 7 bases and J by 2 bases, with 20 bases of the junction left unmatched. Germline V CDR1 and CDR2: MNHNY, SVGAGI (reference sequence). CDR3 length: 19 amino acids.

This clonotype was counted only a few times. The gene calls are TRBV5-1 and TRBJ2-1; D is ambiguous. The CDR3 runs 12 residues. Germline V lookup: CDR1 SGHRS, CDR2 YFSETQ. Trimming took off 3 bases at V and 8 bases at J, with 9 bases between the two ends. This CDR3 reads CASSYALDEQFF. The DNA for the CDR3 is TGCGCCAGCAGCTATGCACTGGATGAGCAGTTCTTC.

On this clonotype itself: The junction departs from germline at one end; a sequencing error may be responsible. The genes are TRBV7-9 and TRBJ1-5; a possible D gene is TRBD1 (5 bases). The CDR3 spans 13 residues. Germline V CDR1 and CDR2: SEHNR, FQNEAQ (reference sequence). CDR3 region: CASSGGGNQPQLF. In nucleotides, the CDR3 is TGTGCCAGCAGTGGGGGGGGAAATCAGCCCCAGCTTTTT. The full variable domain, completed using reference TRBV7-9 and TRBJ1-5, is DTGVSQNPRHKITKRGQNVTFRCDPISEHNRLYWYRQTLGQGPEFLTYFQNEAQLEKSRLLSDRFSAERPKGSFSTLEIQRTEQGDSAMYLCASSGGGNQPQLFGDGTRLSIL.

As to this clonotype: A single base separates this from a much larger clone, so it may be a read error. V and J are TRBV24-1 and TRBJ2-3, with 7 bases that match TRBD1. The length of the CDR3 is 15 residues. Germline lookup yields CDR1 KGHDR and CDR2 SFDVKD. The CDR3 is CATSDHRQGTDMQYF. Here the CDR3 DNA reads TGTGCCACCAGTGACCACCGACAGGGCACAGATATGCAGTATTTT.

Concerning this clonotype itself: As the CDR3 is not closed by the conserved phenylalanine or tryptophan, this likely results from a read error. The DNA is left out, because the CDR3 cannot be placed on it with certainty; the CDR3 is given as TCRdb lists it. This rearrangement joins TRBV6-2 or TRBV6-3 to TRBJ2-1. The CDR3 contains 14 residues when both ends are counted. Germline-derived CDR1 and CDR2 are MNHEY and SVGEGT. This CDR3 is CASSHLSSFNEQFS.

As to this clonotype: It may be a read error: a sequence one base away is much more abundant. V usage is TRBV7-8 and J usage is TRBJ2-7, with D possibly being TRBD1 (6 bases). Germline lookup yields CDR1 SGHVS and CDR2 FQNEAQ. Trimming cost V 4 bases and J 0 bases, with 16 bases left between them. The length of the CDR3 is 16 residues. The CDR3 sequence is CASSSSRTVGSYEQYF. Here the CDR3 DNA reads TGTGCCAGCAGCTCCAGTAGGACAGTGGGCTCCTACGAGCAGTACTTC.

In this sample, this clonotype turned up many times. The chain is built from TRBV24-1 and TRBJ2-2; D remains unclear. With 3 bases removed from V and 1 base from J, the gap between germline ends came to 8 bases. CDR3 length: 15 residues. Germline loops: CDR1 KGHDR, CDR2 SFDVKD. The CDR3 nucleotides are TGTGCCACCAGTGATCCCTCAGAGAACACCGGGGAGCTGTTTTTT. This codes for CATSDPSENTGELFF.

This clonotype was recorded once. The CDR3 does not end in the conserved phenylalanine or tryptophan, so this is likely a read error. The limits of the CDR3 on the DNA are not certain, so only TCRdb's listed CDR3 is given. The chain recombines TRBV20-1 with TRBJ1-2; TRBD1 is taken as the D call from the table, unchecked against the DNA. Germline V lookup: CDR1 DFQATT, CDR2 SNEGSKA (reference sequence). The CDR3 spans 16 residues, counting both ends. The CDR3 here is CSARAQGKNRDYGYAL.

Remarks on this clonotype: This sequence may be a read error, since a much larger clone differs from it by one base. The rearrangement joins TRBV7-9 to TRBJ1-5; the D gene is possibly TRBD1 (5 bases). V gave up 5 bases and J gave up 6 bases, with 20 bases separating them. The CDR3 spans 16 residues. Germline V lookup: CDR1 SEHNR, CDR2 FQNEAQ (reference sequence). In DNA form, the CDR3 reads TGTGCCAGCAGCCGGGGGACCGTCAGGTTGTTTCAGCCCCAGCATTTT. As protein: CASSRGTVRLFQPQHF.

Remarks on this clonotype: A much larger clonotype is one base distant, so this may be a read error. The chain couples TRBV28 to TRBJ2-3; possibly TRBD1 for D (5 bases). With 10 bases removed from V and 3 bases from J, the gap between germline ends came to 20 bases. The CDR3 has 15 residues. Germline V gene lookup returns CDR1 MDHEN and CDR2 SYDVKM. CDR3 bases: TGTGCCACCTCCCCCCCGACAGACCTGACAGATACGCAGTATTTT. Translation gives CATSPPTDLTDTQYF.

With regard to this clonotype: A read error may explain this, as a much larger clone is one base away. It is likely a read error, because the conserved phenylalanine at the end of the CDR3 is missing. The gene calls are TRBV5-1 and TRBJ2-1; D not certain. V lost 0 bases and J 1 base, leaving 5 bases between the germline ends. The CDR3 contains 14 residues. Germline V gene lookup returns CDR1 SGHRS and CDR2 YFSETQ. The CDR3 sequence is CASSLGQSYNEQFS. In DNA, the CDR3 is TGCGCCAGCAGCTTGGGTCAATCCTACAATGAGCAGTTCTCC.

The V call is TRBV20-1, the J call TRBJ2-3, with 8 bases identical to TRBD1. This CDR3 is built from 15 residues. The germline CDR1 and CDR2 sequences are DFQATT and SNEGSKA (reference sequence). The CDR3 protein is CNTLRTGTTLNTQYF. The DNA for the CDR3 is TGCAACACCCTACGGACAGGGACGACCCTTAATACGCAGTATTTT.

This clonotype was counted a few times. A much larger clonotype is one base distant, so this may be a read error. V and J are TRBV29-1 and TRBJ2-5, with 15 bases aligning to TRBD2. The length of the CDR3 is 16 residues. Germline CDR1 reads SQVTM; CDR2 reads ANQGSEA. Here the CDR3 reads CSVGGLAGGGTEAQYF. In DNA, the CDR3 is TGCAGCGTTGGGGGACTAGCGGGAGGAGGGACAGAGGCCCAGTACTTC. The full variable domain, its missing parts supplied by reference TRBV29-1 and TRBJ2-5, is SAVISQKPSRDICQRGTSLTIQCQVDSQVTMMFWYRQQPGQSLTLIATANQGSEATYESGFVIDKFPISRPNLTFSTLTVSNMSPEDSSIYLCSVGGLAGGGTEAQYFGPGTRLLVL.